The entry below gives a single TCR beta chain sequence along with its context. RNA transcripts served as the template for amplifying TCR beta CDR3 regions. First-round RT-PCR targeting the TCR CDR3 was performed with the HTBI primer set. Each CDR3 protein gets one entry after TCRdb re-called the multiplex PCR reads with MiXCR. Of about 350,000 distinct CDR3 sequences listed, about a sixth are singletons. The data originate from a study of T cells in Graves' hyperthyroidism and ophthalmopathy. The CDR3 runs to 14 residues. Germline CDR1 reads DFQATT; CDR2 reads SNEGSKA (reference sequence). V lost 5 bases, J lost 5 bases, and 19 bases lay in between. Each diagnosis drew on symptoms, thyroxine, TRAb, thyroid ultrasound and orbital computed tomography findings.

V and J are TRBV20-1 and TRBJ2-7; tentatively, D is TRBD1 (7 bases). This clonotype was obtained from a woman aged 40 to 50 with Graves' ophthalmopathy. Sequences were obtained from blood. In DNA form, the CDR3 reads TGCAGTGCTGCGGGACAGACGGAGGATGACGAGCAGTACTTC. Amino acid sequence: CSAAGQTEDDEQYF.